The clone carrying this TCR beta chain was recorded at least ten times. Its antigen is as yet unknown. The data stem from a study of regulatory T cells in long-lasting Graves disease. Overall study results and limits: Peripheral blood, not thyroid tissue, was the sole material studied.

Assembly of TCR beta libraries relied on iRepertoire HTBI primers together with Arm-PCR of CDR3 regions. In the original analysis: Identification of gene segments yielded 60 to 80 TRBV and 13 to 15 TRBJ across samples. TCRdb re-called the multiplex PCR reads through MiXCR, storing one row per CDR3 protein. The V and J calls, along with clone size, are taken from TCRdb and not from the paper's own processing. Of more than 350,000 distinct CDR3 sequences listed, around 20% are singletons. CDR3 length equals 15 residues. Germline CDR1 is MNHEY and CDR2 is SMNVEV (reference sequence). The V segment lost 4 bases and the J segment 1 base; nucleotides outside the gene matches: 5. Time point meaning: persistent/refractory GD, antithyroid drugs over 5 years with positive TRAb. Preparation of the TCR library used RNA extracted from PBMCs. Patients with Graves' disease were diagnosed by American Thyroid Association guidelines.

The genes are TRBV27 and TRBJ2-7, with TRBD2 matching over 9 bases. This receptor was obtained from a female donor with Graves disease. This sample comprised peripheral blood mononuclear cells (PBMCs), obtained when the disease was refractory, from a patient treated with antithyroid drugs. The CDR3 protein is CASSSSLAGSYEQYF. DNA for the CDR3: TGTGCCAGCAGTTCCTCGCTAGCGGGGTCCTACGAGCAGTACTTC.